A selection of T cell receptor beta chains follows, all from one sample in a study of radiotherapy plus CTLA-4 blockade in lung cancer. TCRdb's copy holds only in-frame clones and misses some; the assay was immunoSEQ multiplex PCR. This sample has roughly 35,000 clones, with roughly 70% found just once. The sequenced sample was peripheral blood, obtained from a patient treated with radiotherapy plus ipilimumab. The receptors come from a human donor with non-small cell lung cancer that progressed on radiotherapy plus ipilimumab. Both conserved end residues are part of each CDR3. Each record gives: J gene, V gene, clone size, CDR3 protein. Size is stated for part of the rows, as once, few or many counts, or as a class when the clone is expanded.

TRBJ2-7,TRBV30,NA,CAWIKVGDSYEQYF
TRBJ2-5,TRBV7-2,NA,CASSPGQGAETQYF
TRBJ1-4,TRBV14,NA,CASSQDLRPGGEKLFF
TRBJ1-5,TRBV18,NA,CASSPSTGSNQPQHF
TRBJ1-5,TRBV6-6,few,CASSYYGGNQPQHF
TRBJ2-7,TRBV6-1,NA,CASSGAGGRGYEQYF
TRBJ2-4,TRBV19,NA,CASSSLTGLWDIQYF
TRBJ2-3,TRBV29-1,NA,CSVGGGGASGDTQYF
TRBJ1-5,TRBV19,NA,CATDRGQGAGQPQHF
TRBJ1-2,TRBV29-1,NA,CSVRADVRGYTF
TRBJ2-3,TRBV18,few,CASSPVERGDTQYF
TRBJ1-1,TRBV7-9,NA,CASSLDLFAEAFF
TRBJ2-2,TRBV28,NA,CASSILAGANTGELFF
TRBJ1-1,TRBV7-6,few,CASSSPRTEAFF
TRBJ1-1,TRBV11-2,NA,CASSSAGTGDEAFF
TRBJ1-1,TRBV30,NA,CAWSPRDRETTEAFF
TRBJ1-5,TRBV28,NA,CASSPGGAQPQHF
TRBJ2-2,TRBV30,NA,CARESGQGETGELFF
TRBJ2-5,TRBV6-5,NA,CASSYPPRTGRPTQYF
TRBJ2-1,TRBV5-1,NA,CASSSTQGNEQFF
TRBJ1-5,TRBV28,NA,CASSPDRYSQPQHF
TRBJ2-6,TRBV19,few,CASRKGLQISGANVLTF
TRBJ2-5,TRBV6-1,NA,CASSPGGGQETQYF
TRBJ2-3,TRBV4-3,NA,CASSQDLVRTDTQYF
TRBJ1-4,TRBV2,NA,CASQEGPSNEKLFF
TRBJ2-7,TRBV21-1,NA,CASSKAWQRPPYEQYF
TRBJ2-7,TRBV28,NA,CASRPEGGFYYEQYF
TRBJ2-5,TRBV27,NA,CASSLSASGRYQETQYF
TRBJ1-2,TRBV27,few,CASSFRGGYGYTF
TRBJ2-7,TRBV9,NA,CASSPCLGLAGCEQYF
TRBJ2-3,TRBV11-2,NA,CASSLLGGDTQYF
TRBJ2-3,TRBV4-3,NA,CASSQEPDAGGLSTDTQYF